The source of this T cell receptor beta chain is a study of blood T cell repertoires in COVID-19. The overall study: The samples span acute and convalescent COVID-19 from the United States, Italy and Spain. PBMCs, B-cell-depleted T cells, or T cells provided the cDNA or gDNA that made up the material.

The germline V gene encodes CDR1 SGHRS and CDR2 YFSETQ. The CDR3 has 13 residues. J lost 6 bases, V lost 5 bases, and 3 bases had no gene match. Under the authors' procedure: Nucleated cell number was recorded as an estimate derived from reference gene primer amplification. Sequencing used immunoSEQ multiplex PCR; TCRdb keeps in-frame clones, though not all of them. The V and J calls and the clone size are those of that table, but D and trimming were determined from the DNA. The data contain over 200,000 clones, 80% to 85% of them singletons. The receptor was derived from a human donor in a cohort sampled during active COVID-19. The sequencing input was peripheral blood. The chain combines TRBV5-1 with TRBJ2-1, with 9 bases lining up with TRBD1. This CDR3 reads CASSPDRGNEQFF. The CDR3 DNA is TGCGCCAGCAGTCCGGACAGGGGCAATGAGCAGTTCTTC. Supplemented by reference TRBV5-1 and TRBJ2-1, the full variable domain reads KAGVTQTPRYLIKTRGQQVTLSCSPISGHRSVSWYQQTPGQGLQFLFEYFSETQRNKGNFPGRFSGRQFSNSRSEMNVSTLELGDSALYLCASSPDRGNEQFFGPGTRLTVL.